The 25 T cell receptor beta chains below were found in one sample sequenced in a study of identical twins. Using its own MiXCR run on the 5' RACE reads, TCRdb lists one record per CDR3 protein. The table shows fewer than 900,000 distinct CDR3 sequences, with about 18% occurring only once. Another study also made use of these data, one on T cells expressing NK-cell markers.

The sequenced material came from PBMCs. These receptors were obtained from a woman under 30 in good health.

V and J are TRBV5-1 and TRBJ2-2; D might be TRBD2 (5 bases). CDR1 and CDR2 (germline): SGHRS, YFSETQ. The CDR3 runs to 15 residues. V lost 2 bases to trimming and J lost 7 bases, with 15 bases between them. CDR3 region: CASSFVSSKGGELFF. CDR3 nucleotides: TGCGCCAGCAGCTTCGTTTCTAGCAAGGGCGGGGAGCTGTTTTTT.

The CDR3 region is CASSFGGGPGTQYF. CDR3 bases: TGTGCCAGCAGCTTTGGCGGGGGGCCAGGTACGCAGTATTTT. The chain carries TRBV7-2 and TRBJ2-3; 8 nucleotides align to TRBD2. This CDR3 spans 14 amino acids. The germline V gene encodes CDR1 SGHTA and CDR2 FQGNSA. After removal of 3 bases from V and 8 bases from J, the junction contained 7 bases not matched to a gene.

The table lists this clonotype with a few counts. The V gene is TRBV12-3 or TRBV12-4, the J gene TRBJ2-7, with TRBD2 as a possible D gene (6 bases). V lost 7 bases, J lost 3 bases, and 16 bases lay in between. This CDR3 is built from 14 residues. The CDR3 is CASTSWGDYYEQYF. Here the CDR3 DNA reads TGTGCCAGCACCTCATGGGGGGATTACTACGAGCAGTACTTC.

This clonotype was found a few times. The chain links TRBV20-1 to TRBJ2-3; tentative D call: TRBD2 (5 bases). V lost 5 bases, J lost 2 bases, and 11 bases lay in between. The germline gives CDR1 DFQATT, CDR2 SNEGSKA (reference sequence). The CDR3 spans 13 residues. CDR3 in amino acids: CSALEGSTDTQYF. The CDR3 bases are TGCAGTGCTCTAGAGGGCTCCACAGATACGCAGTATTTT.

In its sample, this clonotype was seen a few times. The chain is built from TRBV15 and TRBJ2-2; D not certain. Germline V gene data show CDR1 as LNHNV and CDR2 as YYDKDF (reference sequence). Trimming took 0 bases from V and 3 from J, leaving 14 bases between them. The CDR3 has 17 residues. The CDR3 region is CATSRDKRILDTGELFF. CDR3 coding DNA: TGTGCCACCAGCAGAGATAAGAGGATCCTAGACACCGGGGAGCTGTTTTTT.

The chain carries TRBV20-1 and TRBJ2-7; D gene unclear. The CDR3 is 12 amino acids. Germline-derived CDR1 and CDR2 are DFQATT and SNEGSKA (reference sequence). Trimming shortened V by 5 bases and J by 6 bases, and 14 bases separated the two germline ends. The CDR3 nucleotides read TGCAGTGCTTTAAGCCGGAGTGGCGAGCAGTACTTC. Translating it yields CSALSRSGEQYF.

In this sample, this clonotype turned up a few times. The CDR3 DNA reads TGTGCCAGCAGTTTCAACCCAGTTTGGCCGATCAATGAGCAGTTCTTC. Translating gives CASSFNPVWPINEQFF. V is TRBV12-3 or TRBV12-4 and J is TRBJ2-1; D not resolved. V was shortened by 3 bases and J by 6 bases, with 18 bases between the two germline ends. CDR3 length: 16 residues.

This clonotype occurred many times. The chain combines TRBV12-3 or TRBV12-4 with TRBJ2-7; 8 nucleotides align to TRBD2. This CDR3 is 15 amino acids long. Losses at the gene ends were 5 bases for V and 7 bases for J; bases not matched to a gene: 13. This CDR3 reads CASSPLAVEGTEQYF. DNA for the CDR3: TGTGCCAGCAGTCCACTAGCGGTCGAAGGTACGGAGCAGTACTTC.

This clonotype was counted between two and nine times. The chain carries TRBV7-2 and TRBJ2-1; D remains ambiguous. Per germline, CDR1 SGHTA and CDR2 FQGNSA. Deletions cut 3 bases from V and 4 bases from J, with 10 bases between. CDR3 length: 14 residues. CDR3 DNA: TGTGCCAGCAGCTTCCTCCAGCAATACAATGAGCAGTTCTTC. Protein product: CASSFLQQYNEQFF. Combining the CDR3 with reference TRBV7-2 and TRBJ2-1 gives the whole variable domain GAGVSQSPSNKVTEKGKDVELRCDPISGHTALYWYRQSLGQGLEFLIYFQGNSAPDKSGLPSDRFSAERTGGSVSTLTIQRTQQEDSAVYLCASSFLQQYNEQFFGPGTRLTVL.

This clonotype has at least ten counts. The chain joins TRBV7-9 to TRBJ1-6; D remains unclear. The germline V gene encodes CDR1 SEHNR and CDR2 FQNEAQ (reference sequence). This CDR3 has 14 residues. The V end lost 5 bases, the J end lost 9 bases, and 14 bases lay between the germline ends. This chain's CDR3 is CASSRTEIASPLHF. CDR3 bases: TGTGCCAGCAGCCGGACGGAGATTGCTTCACCCCTCCACTTT.

The chain joins TRBV12-3 or TRBV12-4 to TRBJ2-7; the D is unclear. With 5 bases removed from V and 6 bases from J, the gap between germline ends came to 11 bases. The CDR3 runs 12 residues. The CDR3 loop is CASSINKLEQYF. DNA for the CDR3: TGTGCCAGCAGTATCAACAAGCTCGAGCAGTACTTC.

V and J are TRBV6-5 and TRBJ2-5; TRBD1 aligns across 8 bases. V gave up 2 bases and J gave up 5 bases; unmatched junction bases: 4. This CDR3 comprises 14 residues. In germline, CDR1 is MNHEY, CDR2 SVGAGI. The CDR3 nucleotides are TGTGCCAGCAGTTACCGGACAGGGATGGAGACCCAGTACTTC. Its protein is CASSYRTGMETQYF.

This clonotype was found many times. The CDR3 reads CASSPRGYEQYF. The CDR3 DNA follows: TGTGCCAGCAGCCCCCGTGGCTACGAGCAGTACTTC. The chain joins TRBV12-3 or TRBV12-4 to TRBJ2-7; D remains unclear. V was clipped by 6 bases and J by 3 bases, with 9 bases between them. The CDR3 contains 12 residues.

This clonotype has ten or more counts. The chain is built from TRBV12-3 or TRBV12-4 and TRBJ1-1, with D unclear. The V and J ends lost 1 base and 10 bases respectively, with 10 bases between them. The CDR3 length is 12 residues. The CDR3 region has the DNA TGTGCCAGCAGTTTAGAGGGAGGGCGAGCTTTCTTT. Protein sequence: CASSLEGGRAFF.

This clonotype was seen at least ten times. The chain has TRBV20-1 and TRBJ2-1; a possible D gene is TRBD2 (5 bases). Germline loops: CDR1 DFQATT, CDR2 SNEGSKA (reference sequence). V was cut by 0 bases and J by 13 bases, with 10 bases left in between. This CDR3 is 11 amino acids long. CDR3 residues: CSAREASQQFF. DNA of the CDR3: TGCAGTGCTAGAGAGGCTAGCCAACAGTTCTTC.

The chain links TRBV5-1 to TRBJ2-1; weak D call: TRBD2 (6 bases). This CDR3 is built from 13 residues. With 7 bases removed from V and 8 bases from J, the gap between germline ends came to 16 bases. Germline lookup yields CDR1 SGHRS and CDR2 YFSETQ. CDR3 amino acids: CASRLKGGDEQFF. The CDR3 DNA follows: TGCGCCAGCCGATTGAAGGGCGGGGATGAGCAGTTCTTC.

This clonotype was seen only a few times. V and J are TRBV20-1 and TRBJ2-2, with D hard to call. The CDR3 runs to 13 residues. With 3 bases removed from V and 2 bases from J, the gap between germline ends came to 7 bases. In germline, CDR1 is DFQATT, CDR2 SNEGSKA (reference sequence). DNA for the CDR3: TGCAGTGCTAGCGCCTCCAACACCGGGGAGCTGTTTTTT. This encodes CSASASNTGELFF.

The sample holds a few counts of this clonotype. The CDR3 DNA follows: TGTGCCAGCAGTTTCGGAGGCTATAGCAATGAGCAGTTCTTC. It translates to CASSFGGYSNEQFF. This chain links TRBV27 with TRBJ2-1; D possibly corresponds to TRBD2 (5 bases). This CDR3 has 14 amino acids. V was pared by 3 bases and J by 6 bases, with 12 bases between. Per germline, CDR1 MNHEY and CDR2 SMNVEV (reference sequence).

The chain combines TRBV15 with TRBJ2-3; D gene ambiguous. The germline gives CDR1 LNHNV, CDR2 YYDKDF (reference sequence). The CDR3 is 11 amino acids. Trimming left V 1 base short and J 9 bases short, with 5 bases between. The CDR3: CATSRVKTQYF. The CDR3 bases are TGTGCCACCAGCAGAGTCAAGACGCAGTATTTT.

In its sample, this clonotype was seen many times. This chain uses TRBV6-1 with TRBJ2-5; no reliable D call. Per germline, CDR1 MNHNS and CDR2 SASEGT. The CDR3 covers 13 residues. The V gene lost 6 bases and the J gene lost 0 bases, with 8 bases spanning the gap. The CDR3 loop is CASREMYQETQYF. The CDR3 nucleotides are TGTGCCAGCAGGGAAATGTACCAAGAGACCCAGTACTTC.

This clonotype was recorded a few times. The chain links TRBV6-1 to TRBJ1-1; D not certain. CDR3 length equals 13 residues. V dropped 10 bases and J dropped 1 base, with 13 bases sitting between them. Germline assignment: CDR1 MNHNS and CDR2 SASEGT. The CDR3 sequence is CATLRRENTEAFF. In DNA, the CDR3 is TGTGCCACCCTGCGGAGGGAGAACACTGAAGCTTTCTTT.

The chain combines TRBV4-3 with TRBJ2-7; D is possibly TRBD1 or TRBD2 (5 bases each). V was shortened by 0 bases and J by 2 bases, with 11 bases between the two germline ends. The CDR3 length is 15 residues. Germline V gene data show CDR1 as LGHNA and CDR2 as YSLEER. The CDR3 sequence: CASSQDGQGAYEQYF. Written as DNA, the CDR3 is TGCGCCAGCAGCCAAGATGGTCAGGGAGCCTACGAGCAGTACTTC.

The chain employs TRBV10-3 and TRBJ2-2; D is undetermined. This CDR3 region has 13 residues. Germline V gives CDR1 ENHRY, CDR2 SYGVKD. Trimming removed 2 bases from V and 6 bases from J, with 7 bases in between. In nucleotides, the CDR3 is TGTGCCATCAGTGAGGCCCTCTCCGGGGAGCTGTTTTTT. It yields the protein CAISEALSGELFF.

This clonotype has only a few counts. The V call is TRBV27, the J call TRBJ2-3; 8 nucleotides agree with TRBD2. Unmatched junction bases numbered 3, after V lost 7 bases and J lost 0 bases. The CDR3 is made up of 14 amino acids. Germline assignment: CDR1 MNHEY and CDR2 SMNVEV (reference sequence). The CDR3 protein is CASNKRGSTDTQYF. The CDR3 nucleotides read TGTGCCAGCAATAAGCGGGGGAGCACAGATACGCAGTATTTT.

This clonotype was seen a handful of times. The chain carries TRBV6-2 or TRBV6-3 and TRBJ2-1; no reliable D call. The CDR3 covers 12 residues. Trimming shortened V by 6 bases and J by 5 bases, and 8 bases separated the two germline ends. Germline lookup yields CDR1 MNHEY and CDR2 SVGEGT. The CDR3 region has the DNA TGTGCCAGCAGATACAAAGACAATGAGCAGTTCTTC. Translated, it gives CASRYKDNEQFF.